This TCR beta chain was captured in a study of T cell responses to AZD1222 COVID-19 vaccine. The CDR3 covers 13 residues. Trimming took off 7 bases at V and 3 bases at J, with 12 bases between the two ends. Sequencing was performed with immunoSEQ multiplex PCR; in TCRdb, only in-frame clones are kept and a portion is missing. The table records some 110,000 clones, about 88% of them present only once. Study conclusions and caveats: Clonal diversity was possibly underestimated, and white British individuals and females predominated among donors. Repertoire sampling occurred only after the peak T cell response.

Remarks on this clone: Its antigen is unidentified.

The chain combines TRBV12-3 or TRBV12-4 with TRBJ1-1; D ambiguous. This clonotype originated in an adult in good health. Sequenced here: peripheral blood, sampled on day 0 of AZD1222 vaccination. CDR3 loop: CASTQERDTEAFF. The DNA for the CDR3 is TGTGCCAGCACCCAGGAAAGGGACACTGAAGCTTTCTTT.